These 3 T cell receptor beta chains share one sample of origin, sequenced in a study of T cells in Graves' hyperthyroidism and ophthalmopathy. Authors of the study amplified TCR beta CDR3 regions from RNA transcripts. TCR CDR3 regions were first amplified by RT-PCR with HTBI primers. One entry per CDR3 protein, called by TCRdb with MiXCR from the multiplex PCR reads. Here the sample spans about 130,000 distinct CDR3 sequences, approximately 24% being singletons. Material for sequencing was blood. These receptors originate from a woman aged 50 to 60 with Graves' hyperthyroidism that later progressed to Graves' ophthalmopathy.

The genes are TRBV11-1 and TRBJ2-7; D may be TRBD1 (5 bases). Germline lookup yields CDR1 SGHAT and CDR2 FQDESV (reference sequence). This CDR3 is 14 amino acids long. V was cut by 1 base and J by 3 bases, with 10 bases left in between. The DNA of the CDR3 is TGTGCCAGCAGCTTAGAGGTAGGGGACTACGAGCAGTACTTC. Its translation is CASSLEVGDYEQYF.

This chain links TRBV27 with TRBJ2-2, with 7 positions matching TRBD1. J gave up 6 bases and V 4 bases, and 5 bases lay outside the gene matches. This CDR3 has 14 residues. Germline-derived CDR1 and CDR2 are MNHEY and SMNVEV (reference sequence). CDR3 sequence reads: CASSYLDRAGELFF. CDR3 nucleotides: TGTGCCAGCAGTTACCTTGACAGGGCCGGGGAGCTGTTTTTT.

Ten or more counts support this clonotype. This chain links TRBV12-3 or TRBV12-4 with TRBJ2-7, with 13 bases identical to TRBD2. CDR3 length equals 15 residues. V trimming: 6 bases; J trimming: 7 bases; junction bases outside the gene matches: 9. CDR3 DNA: TGTGCCAGCAGGCTAACTAGCGGGAGGGCCCTAGAGCAGTACTTC. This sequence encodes CASRLTSGRALEQYF.